This T cell receptor (beta chain) comes out of a study of blood T cell repertoires in COVID-19. Study-wide background: PBMCs, B-cell-depleted T cells, or T cells were the source of the cDNA or gDNA that made up the material.

This clone was detected only a few times. Germline V lookup: CDR1 SGHNT, CDR2 YYREEE (reference sequence). CDR3 length equals 14 residues. Unmatched junction bases numbered 2, after V lost 4 bases and J lost 1 base. The repertoire was sequenced with immunoSEQ multiplex PCR; TCRdb's copy has only in-frame clones and lacks some. This sample has about 58,000 clones, with roughly 86% found just once. This TCR came from a woman aged 45-65 years with active or convalescent COVID-19. This chain uses TRBV5-4 with TRBJ1-1; TRBD1 aligns across 9 bases. What was sequenced was peripheral blood. In DNA form, the CDR3 reads TGTGCCAGCAGCCCGGGACAGGGGAACACTGAAGCTTTCTTT. Amino acids: CASSPGQGNTEAFF. Supplemented by reference TRBV5-4 and TRBJ1-1, the full variable domain reads ETGVTQSPTHLIKTRGQQVTLRCSSQSGHNTVSWYQQALGQGPQFIFQYYREEENGRGNFPPRFSGLQFPNYSSELNVNALELDDSALYLCASSPGQGNTEAFFGQGTRLTVV.